This T cell receptor (beta chain) comes out of a study of blood T cell repertoires in COVID-19. Study-level background: T cells, B-cell-depleted T cells, or PBMCs provided the cDNA or gDNA that served as material.

The assay was immunoSEQ multiplex PCR, and TCRdb's table has in-frame clones only and misses some. This table holds some 240,000 clones, roughly 80% found once. V was pared by 2 bases and J by 0 bases, with 9 bases between. This CDR3 is built from 15 residues. CDR1 is SGHTS and CDR2 is YDEGEE in the germline V gene. The sequence came from a man in his fifties or sixties who had recovered from COVID-19. The sample taken for sequencing was PBMCs or T cells enriched from blood (not recorded which). The chain uses TRBV5-8 and TRBJ1-3; D not resolved. The CDR3 loop is CASSFMAPSGNTIYF. For the CDR3, the DNA is TGTGCCAGCAGCTTTATGGCCCCCTCTGGAAACACCATATATTTT.